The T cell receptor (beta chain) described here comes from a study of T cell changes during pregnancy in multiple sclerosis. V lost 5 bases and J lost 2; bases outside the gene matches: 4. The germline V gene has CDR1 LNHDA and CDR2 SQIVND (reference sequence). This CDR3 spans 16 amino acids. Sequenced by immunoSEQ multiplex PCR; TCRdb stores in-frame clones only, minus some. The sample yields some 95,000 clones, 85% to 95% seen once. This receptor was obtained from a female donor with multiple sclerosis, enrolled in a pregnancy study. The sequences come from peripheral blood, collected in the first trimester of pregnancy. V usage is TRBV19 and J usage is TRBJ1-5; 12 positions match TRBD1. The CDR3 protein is CASSWGQGAGNQPQHF. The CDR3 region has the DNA TGTGCCAGTAGTTGGGGACAGGGGGCTGGCAATCAGCCCCAGCATTTT.